This T cell receptor beta chain was profiled in a study of T cell responses to AZD1222 COVID-19 vaccine. Study-level background: It was second doses at about 4 or about 12 weeks that were pooled. Study-wide points: Donors were largely white British and mainly female; clonal diversity was possibly underestimated. Nearly half of the spike-specific TCRs reportedly recognize variant regions that carry no mutations. Researchers took repertoire samples only after the peak T cell response had come.

Here immunoSEQ multiplex PCR was the method, and the copy in TCRdb shows in-frame clones only, minus some. In the table there are roughly 70,000 clones, 85% of which are singletons. Regarding this clone: As yet, its antigen is unknown.

Germline loops: CDR1 ENHRY, CDR2 SYGVKD. Trimming left V 0 bases short and J 8 bases short, with 16 bases between. The CDR3 spans 15 residues. The chain couples TRBV10-3 to TRBJ1-2, with D possibly TRBD1 on 6 matching bases. The source is an adult in good health. The specimen was peripheral blood, collected on day 0 of AZD1222 vaccination. For the CDR3, the DNA is TGTGCCATCAGTGAGTCGCGGCAGCCGCAGGGGGGCTACACCTTC. Residues: CAISESRQPQGGYTF.